The T cell receptor beta chain described here comes from a study of T-cell memory formation after mild COVID-19. Study conclusions and caveats: Clones that contracted clustered mainly in CM and EM if CD4+ and in EMRA if CD8+. Day 15 to 85 contracting clones showed balanced CD4/CD8; later expanders leaned CD4+.

MiXCR, applied by TCRdb to the 5' RACE reads, yields one record per CDR3 protein. The table shows approximately 270,000 distinct CDR3 sequences, with about 17% occurring only once. Germline-derived CDR1 and CDR2 are LNHDA and SQIVND (reference sequence). The CDR3 covers 14 residues. V was cut by 3 bases and J by 5 bases, with 11 bases left in between. This clonotype was recorded a few times. Its target is not known. Sequencing used PBMCs or a T cell subset sorted from them (not recorded which). This receptor was obtained from a man between 18 and 29 years old who had mild COVID-19 (a few samples of this study predate the infection). Cell type and time point are not known. The genes are TRBV19 and TRBJ1-5; D gene unclear. The CDR3 DNA reads as TGTGCCAGTAGTATTGGAGGGTTCGATCAGCCCCAGCATTTT. Its protein is CASSIGGFDQPQHF.